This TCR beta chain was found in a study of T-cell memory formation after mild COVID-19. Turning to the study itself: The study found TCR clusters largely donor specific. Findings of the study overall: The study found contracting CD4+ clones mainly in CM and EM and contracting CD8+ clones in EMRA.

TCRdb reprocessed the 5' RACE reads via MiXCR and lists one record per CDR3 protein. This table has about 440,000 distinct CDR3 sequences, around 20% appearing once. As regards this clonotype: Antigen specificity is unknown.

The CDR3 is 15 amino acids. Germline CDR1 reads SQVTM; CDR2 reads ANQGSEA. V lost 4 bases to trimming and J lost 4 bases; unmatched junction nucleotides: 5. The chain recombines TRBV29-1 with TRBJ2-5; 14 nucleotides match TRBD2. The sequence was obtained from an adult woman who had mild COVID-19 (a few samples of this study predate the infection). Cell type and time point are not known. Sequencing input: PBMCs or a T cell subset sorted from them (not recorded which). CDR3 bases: TGCAGCGTTGCAGGACTAGCGGGGGGCCGAGAGACCCAGTACTTC. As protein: CSVAGLAGGRETQYF. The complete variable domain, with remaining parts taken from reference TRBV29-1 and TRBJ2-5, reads SAVISQKPSRDICQRGTSLTIQCQVDSQVTMMFWYRQQPGQSLTLIATANQGSEATYESGFVIDKFPISRPNLTFSTLTVSNMSPEDSSIYLCSVAGLAGGRETQYFGPGTRLLVL.